The present entry profiles one T cell receptor (beta chain) with its context. It lacks a known antigen. No qualities accompany the bases; no much larger clone lies one base away. This sample is drawn from a study of blood T cell repertoires in COVID-19 (dated by TCRdb to 2019 to 2021). Describing the broader study: Collaborator samples came from the United States, Italy and Spain and covered acute and convalescent phases of COVID-19. Deeply sampled blood TCRbeta repertoires from subjects exposed to, actively infected with, or recovered from COVID-19 were included in the dataset. The samples were drawn from the first 160 participants of the ongoing ImmuneRACE study and from about 1,200 subjects provided by 6 global collaborators. The prospective study material was composed of cDNA or gDNA derived from T cells, B-cell-depleted T cells, or PBMCs. The sample metadata nearly always contained a de-identified subject ID, COVID-19 status, age in years and sex. The repertoires were made available in a free public database intended to serve as a resource for research on the immune response to SARS-CoV-2. Where HLA class I and class II types were available, the types were taken from metadata supplied by the sample provider, not from assay-based typing.

The paper as a whole reports these results and caveats: The amount of clinical and demographic metadata varied by source and participant and was provided uncurated.

One collaborating source in Seattle enrolled patients while the patients were actively infected and followed the patients over time throughout the course of disease. The collaborating institutions used their own protocols to collect whole blood in K2EDTA tubes. For TCRbeta analysis, collaborator samples were shipped as frozen whole blood, as isolated PBMCs, or as DNA extracted from either sample type. The immunoSEQ Assay, a bias-controlled multiplex PCR, was used to amplify TCRbeta CDR3 regions from genomic DNA. Turning to the authors' computational methods: The number of nucleated cells in each sample was estimated from the amplification of reference gene primers within the assay. To quantify the absolute abundance of each unique TCRbeta CDR3 rearrangement, sequence reads were collapsed and filtered. For each sample, productive Simpson clonality was calculated as the square root of Simpson's diversity index across productive rearrangements. TCRdb mirrors the immuneACCESS table, restricted to in-frame sequences. Some clones are absent from its copies; in checked studies, under half trace to an unresolved V gene, and the reason for the others is unknown. V and J calls and clone size come straight from that table; D and trimming were deduced from the DNA. The sample yields 200,000 to 250,000 clones; under 85% were counted once. Roughly 1.2% of the sample is taken by the ten largest.

The CDR3 goes from the cysteine to the phenylalanine over 17 residues. Only CDR3 DNA is held: 51 bases, read in frame from base 1. V is pruned by 6 bases and J by 5 bases, leaving 18 bases of the junction without a gene match. Sequences SGHVS (CDR1) and FNYEAQ (CDR2) are obtained from the germline V gene. This clonotype was sampled from a woman between 25 and 40 years old with COVID-19, enrolled during active disease. This chain is built from TRBV7-6 and TRBJ1-2; TRBD1 agrees with 7 junctional bases. Material: peripheral blood. The sequenced DNA is TGTGCCAGCAGTCCCGCGTCCAGGGGGGTCCGACGGTATGGCTACACCTTC. Protein translation: CASSPASRGVRRYGYTF.